These 10 T cell receptor beta chains share one sample of origin, sequenced in a study of siplizumab effects on memory and regulatory T cells. Measured with immunoSEQ multiplex PCR; TCRdb has only the in-frame clones, and not every one. This sample carries 90,000 to 110,000 clones, 92% of them seen once, and the ten largest clones take about 0.75%. The sample was Tregs sorted from blood. These receptor sequences come from a human donor in good health.

The V gene is TRBV5-5, the J gene TRBJ2-5; D gene unclear. V was cut by 4 bases and J by 2 bases, with 12 bases left in between. The CDR3 length is 14 residues. Germline CDR1 is SGHKS and CDR2 is YYEKEE (reference sequence). The CDR3 here is CASSPGPAQETQYF. In DNA form, the CDR3 reads TGTGCCAGCAGCCCGGGCCCTGCACAAGAGACCCAGTACTTC.

The V gene is TRBV18, the J gene TRBJ2-2; maybe TRBD2 (7 bases). Trimming left V 0 bases short and J 6 bases short, with 14 bases between. The CDR3 runs to 16 residues. Germline V gene sequence: CDR1 KGHSH, CDR2 LQKENI. CDR3 nucleotide sequence: TGTGCCAGCTCACCACCGTCCGGGGGGCCCGCCGGGGAGCTGTTTTTT. It yields the protein CASSPPSGGPAGELFF.

The gene calls are TRBV7-9 and TRBJ2-3; D is ambiguous. This CDR3 comprises 13 residues. With 6 bases removed from V and 4 bases from J, the gap between germline ends came to 11 bases. Germline lookup yields CDR1 SEHNR and CDR2 FQNEAQ (reference sequence). The CDR3 loop is CASSLSLADTQYF. The CDR3 DNA follows: TGTGCCAGCAGTTTAAGCCTGGCAGATACGCAGTATTTT.

This clone has a single count. The chain links TRBV7-9 to TRBJ2-3; possibly TRBD1 for D (6 bases). The CDR3 is 17 residues long. V lost 5 bases and J lost 4, with 22 bases in between. Looked up from germline, CDR1 is SEHNR and CDR2 is FQNEAQ (reference sequence). CDR3 DNA: TGTGCCAGCAGCCCATATAAGCGACAGGATAGGGCAGATACGCAGTATTTT. Its translation is CASSPYKRQDRADTQYF.

The rearrangement uses TRBV2 and TRBJ1-5; D call uncertain. The CDR3 runs to 14 residues. The V gene's germline CDR1 is SNHLY and CDR2 FYNNEI. V was cut by 4 bases and J by 7 bases, with 14 bases left in between. The CDR3 bases are TGTGCCAGCAGTGTCTTCAGGAGTAACCAGCCCCAGCATTTT. Residues: CASSVFRSNQPQHF. Based on the CDR3 plus reference TRBV2 and TRBJ1-5, the full variable domain is EPEVTQTPSHQVTQMGQEVILRCVPISNHLYFYWYRQILGQKVEFLVSFYNNEISEKSEIFDDQFSVERPDGSNFTLKIRSTKLEDSAMYFCASSVFRSNQPQHFGDGTRLSIL.

As DNA, the CDR3 is TGTGCCAGCAGCCCAGGACCTTCCCCTGAAGCTTTCTTT. It yields the protein CASSPGPSPEAFF. The chain is built from TRBV5-4 and TRBJ1-1; D call uncertain. This CDR3 has 13 residues. V was shortened by 4 bases and J by 6 bases, with 13 bases between the two germline ends. CDR1 SGHNT and CDR2 YYREEE come from the germline V gene (reference sequence).

The gene calls are TRBV28 and TRBJ1-2; perhaps TRBD1 as D (5 bases). The CDR3 has 14 residues. V lost 4 bases to trimming and J lost 7 bases, with 16 bases between them. The V gene's germline CDR1 is MDHEN and CDR2 SYDVKM. The CDR3 protein is CASSSPRWGSGYTF. CDR3 nucleotides: TGTGCCAGCAGTTCACCACGATGGGGGAGTGGCTACACCTTC.

Comments on this clone: Other DNA sequences in the sample encode the same CDR3. The chain employs TRBV11-1 and TRBJ2-1, with D perhaps TRBD2 (5 bases). CDR1 is SGHAT and CDR2 is FQDESV in the germline V gene (reference sequence). CDR3 length equals 15 residues. The V and J ends lost 0 bases and 4 bases respectively, with 10 bases between them. The CDR3 DNA sequence: TGTGCCAGCAGCTTAGCGAGCTGGGAGTACAATGAGCAGTTCTTC. As protein: CASSLASWEYNEQFF.

The rearrangement links TRBV7-9 to TRBJ2-5, with D uncertain. Germline values: CDR1 SEHNR, CDR2 FQNEAQ (reference sequence). The CDR3 loop spans 14 amino acids. Trimming removed 3 bases from V and 1 base from J, with 9 bases in between. In nucleotides, the CDR3 is TGTGCCAGCAGCTTTGTGGGAACCCAAGAGACCCAGTACTTC. The encoded protein is CASSFVGTQETQYF.

V is TRBV15 and J is TRBJ2-1; 13 nucleotides line up with TRBD2. Trimming cost V 5 bases and J 6 bases; bases outside gene matches: 22. Germline V gene data show CDR1 as LNHNV and CDR2 as YYDKDF (reference sequence). The CDR3 has 21 residues. The CDR3: CATSEREPGRPTSGRSNEQFF. The DNA of the CDR3 is TGTGCCACCAGCGAGAGGGAACCGGGACGCCCGACTAGCGGGAGGTCCAATGAGCAGTTCTTC.